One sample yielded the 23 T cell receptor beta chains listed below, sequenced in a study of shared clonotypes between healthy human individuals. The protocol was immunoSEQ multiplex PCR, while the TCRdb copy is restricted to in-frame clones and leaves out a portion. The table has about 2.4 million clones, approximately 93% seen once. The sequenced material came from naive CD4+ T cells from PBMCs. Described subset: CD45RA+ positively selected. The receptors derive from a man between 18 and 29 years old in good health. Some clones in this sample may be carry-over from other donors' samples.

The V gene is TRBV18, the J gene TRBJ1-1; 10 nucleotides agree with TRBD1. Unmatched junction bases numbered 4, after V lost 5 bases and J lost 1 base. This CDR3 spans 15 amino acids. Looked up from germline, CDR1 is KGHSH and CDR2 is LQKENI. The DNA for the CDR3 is TGTGCCAGCTCATACGGACAGGGGGGGAACACTGAAGCTTTCTTT. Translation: CASSYGQGGNTEAFF.

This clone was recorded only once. The CDR3 DNA reads as TGTGCCAGCCAAGCGACGGGAGGCCCAGATACGCAGTATTTT. This encodes CASQATGGPDTQYF. J is TRBJ2-3 and V is TRBV5-4; 7 bases align to TRBD2. CDR1 and CDR2 (germline): SGHNT, YYREEE (reference sequence). V gave up 7 bases and J gave up 4 bases; unmatched junction bases: 9. The CDR3 is made up of 14 amino acids. Complete variable domain (other parts from reference TRBV5-4 and TRBJ2-3): ETGVTQSPTHLIKTRGQQVTLRCSSQSGHNTVSWYQQALGQGPQFIFQYYREEENGRGNFPPRFSGLQFPNYSSELNVNALELDDSALYLCASQATGGPDTQYFGPGTRLTVL.

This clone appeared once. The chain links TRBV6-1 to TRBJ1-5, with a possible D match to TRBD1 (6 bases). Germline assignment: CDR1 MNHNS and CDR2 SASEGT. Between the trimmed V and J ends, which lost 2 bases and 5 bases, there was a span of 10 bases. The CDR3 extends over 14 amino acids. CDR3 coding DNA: TGTGCCAGCAGTGAACAGGGGTGGGATCAGCCCCAGCATTTT. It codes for CASSEQGWDQPQHF.

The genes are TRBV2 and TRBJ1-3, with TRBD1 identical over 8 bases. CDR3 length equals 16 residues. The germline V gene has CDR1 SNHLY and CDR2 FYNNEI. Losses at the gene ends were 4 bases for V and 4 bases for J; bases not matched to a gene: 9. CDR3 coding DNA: TGTGCCAGCAGTGGAGCCCGGACAGGGCCGGGAAACACCATATATTTT. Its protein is CASSGARTGPGNTIYF.

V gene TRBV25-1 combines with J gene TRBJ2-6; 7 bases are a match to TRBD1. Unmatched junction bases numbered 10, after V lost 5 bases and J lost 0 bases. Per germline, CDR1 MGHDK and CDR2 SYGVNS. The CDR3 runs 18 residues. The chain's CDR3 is CASSSRQGLISGANVLTF. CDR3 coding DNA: TGTGCCAGCAGTTCCCGACAGGGCCTAATCTCTGGGGCCAACGTCCTGACTTTC.

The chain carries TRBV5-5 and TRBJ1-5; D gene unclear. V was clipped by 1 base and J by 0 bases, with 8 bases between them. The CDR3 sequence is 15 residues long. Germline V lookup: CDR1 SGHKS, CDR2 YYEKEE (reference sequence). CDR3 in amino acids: CASSLSDYSNQPQHF. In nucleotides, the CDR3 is TGTGCCAGCAGCTTGTCAGACTATAGCAATCAGCCCCAGCATTTT.

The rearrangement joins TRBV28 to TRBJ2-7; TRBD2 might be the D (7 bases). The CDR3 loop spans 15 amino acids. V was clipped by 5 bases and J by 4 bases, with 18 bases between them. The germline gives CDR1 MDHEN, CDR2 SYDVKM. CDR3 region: CASSTPHGGLYEQYF. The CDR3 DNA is TGTGCCAGCAGTACCCCACACGGGGGGCTGTACGAGCAGTACTTC. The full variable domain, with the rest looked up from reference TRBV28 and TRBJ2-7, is DVKVTQSSRYLVKRTGEKVFLECVQDMDHENMFWYRQDPGLGLRLIYFSYDVKMKEKGDIPEGYSVSREKKERFSLILESASTNQTSMYLCASSTPHGGLYEQYFGPGTRLTVT.

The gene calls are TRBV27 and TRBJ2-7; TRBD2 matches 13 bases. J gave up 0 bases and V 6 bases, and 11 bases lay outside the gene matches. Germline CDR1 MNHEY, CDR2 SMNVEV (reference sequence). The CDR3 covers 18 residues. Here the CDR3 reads CASSSGLAGAMHSYEQYF. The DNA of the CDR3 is TGTGCCAGCAGCTCCGGACTAGCGGGAGCCATGCACTCCTACGAGCAGTACTTC.

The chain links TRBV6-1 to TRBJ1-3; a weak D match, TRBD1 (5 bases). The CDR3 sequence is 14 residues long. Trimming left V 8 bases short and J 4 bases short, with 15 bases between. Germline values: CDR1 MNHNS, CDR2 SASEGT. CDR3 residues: CASDSSGLGNTIYF. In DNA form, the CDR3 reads TGTGCCAGCGACTCGTCAGGGTTGGGAAACACCATATATTTT.

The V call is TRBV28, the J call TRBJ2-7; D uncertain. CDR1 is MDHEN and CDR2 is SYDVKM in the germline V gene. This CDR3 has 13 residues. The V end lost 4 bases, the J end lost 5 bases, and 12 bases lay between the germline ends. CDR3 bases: TGTGCCAGCAGTTCCGGGCCCAGGAACGAGCAGTACTTC. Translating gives CASSSGPRNEQYF.

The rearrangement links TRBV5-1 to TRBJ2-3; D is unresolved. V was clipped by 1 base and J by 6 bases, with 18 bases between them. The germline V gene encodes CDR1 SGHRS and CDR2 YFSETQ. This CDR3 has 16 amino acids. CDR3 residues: CASSLPTSLGPDTQYF. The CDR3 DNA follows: TGCGCCAGCAGCTTGCCCACGTCTCTTGGCCCCGATACGCAGTATTTT.

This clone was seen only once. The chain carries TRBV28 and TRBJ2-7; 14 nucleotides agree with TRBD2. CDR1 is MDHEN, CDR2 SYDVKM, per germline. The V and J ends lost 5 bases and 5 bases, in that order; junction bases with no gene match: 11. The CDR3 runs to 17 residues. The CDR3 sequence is CASSPLSGLAGVNEQYF. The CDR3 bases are TGTGCCAGCAGTCCACTCTCGGGACTAGCGGGAGTCAACGAGCAGTACTTC.

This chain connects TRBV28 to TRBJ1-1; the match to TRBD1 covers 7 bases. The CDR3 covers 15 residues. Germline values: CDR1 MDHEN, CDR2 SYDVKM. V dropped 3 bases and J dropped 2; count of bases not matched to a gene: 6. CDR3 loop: CASSFPGTANTEAFF. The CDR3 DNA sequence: TGTGCCAGCAGTTTCCCCGGGACAGCTAACACTGAAGCTTTCTTT.

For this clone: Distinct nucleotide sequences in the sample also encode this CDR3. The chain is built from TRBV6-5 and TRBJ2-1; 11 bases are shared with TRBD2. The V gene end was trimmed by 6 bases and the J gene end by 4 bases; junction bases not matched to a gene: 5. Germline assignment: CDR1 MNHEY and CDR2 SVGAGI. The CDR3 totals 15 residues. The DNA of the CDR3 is TGTGCCAGCAGGACCGGGACTAGCGGTTACAATGAGCAGTTCTTC. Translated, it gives CASRTGTSGYNEQFF.

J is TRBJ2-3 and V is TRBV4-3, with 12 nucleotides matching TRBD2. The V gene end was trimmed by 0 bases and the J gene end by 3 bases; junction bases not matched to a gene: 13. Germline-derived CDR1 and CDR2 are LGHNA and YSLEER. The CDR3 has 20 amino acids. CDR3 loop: CASSQDSPSGRASWTDTQYF. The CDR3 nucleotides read TGCGCCAGCAGCCAAGATAGCCCTAGCGGGAGGGCTAGCTGGACAGATACGCAGTATTTT.

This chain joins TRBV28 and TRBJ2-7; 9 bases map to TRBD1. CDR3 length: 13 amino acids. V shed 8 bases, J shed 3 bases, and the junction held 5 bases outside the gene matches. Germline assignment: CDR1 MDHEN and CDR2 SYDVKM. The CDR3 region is CASGGTGYYEQYF. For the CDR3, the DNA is TGTGCCAGCGGAGGGACAGGGTACTACGAGCAGTACTTC.

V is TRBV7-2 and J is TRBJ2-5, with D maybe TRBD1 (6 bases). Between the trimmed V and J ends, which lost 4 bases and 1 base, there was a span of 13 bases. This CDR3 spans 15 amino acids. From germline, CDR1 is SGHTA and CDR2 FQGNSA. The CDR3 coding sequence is TGTGCCAGCAGCTATTCGGACAGCCTCCAAGAGACCCAGTACTTC. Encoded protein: CASSYSDSLQETQYF.

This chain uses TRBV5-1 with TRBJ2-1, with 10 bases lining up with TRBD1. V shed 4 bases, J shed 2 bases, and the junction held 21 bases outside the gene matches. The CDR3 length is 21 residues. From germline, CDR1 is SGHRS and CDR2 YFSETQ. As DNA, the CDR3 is TGCGCCAGCAGCCCCGCTGGGGGGCCCCGGATGGGGACAGGGGCCTACAATGAGCAGTTCTTC. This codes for CASSPAGGPRMGTGAYNEQFF.

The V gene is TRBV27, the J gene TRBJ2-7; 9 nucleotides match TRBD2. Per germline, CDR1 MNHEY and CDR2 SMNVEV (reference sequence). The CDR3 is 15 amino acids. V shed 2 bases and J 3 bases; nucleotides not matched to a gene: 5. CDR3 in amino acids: CASSLMASGIYEQYF. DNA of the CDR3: TGTGCCAGCAGTTTAATGGCTAGCGGGATCTACGAGCAGTACTTC.

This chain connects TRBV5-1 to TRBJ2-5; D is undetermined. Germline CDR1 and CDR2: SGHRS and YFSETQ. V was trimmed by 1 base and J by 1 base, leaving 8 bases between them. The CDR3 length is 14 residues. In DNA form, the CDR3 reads TGCGCCAGCAGCTTGAGTTCAACCCAAGAGACCCAGTACTTC. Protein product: CASSLSSTQETQYF.

The CDR3 region is CASSNREGRTGELFF. The CDR3 DNA reads TGTGCCAGCAGTAATCGGGAGGGTAGGACCGGGGAGCTGTTTTTT. The rearrangement uses TRBV27 and TRBJ2-2; 8 bases line up with TRBD2. Unmatched junction bases numbered 7, after V lost 5 bases and J lost 5 bases. Germline assignment: CDR1 MNHEY and CDR2 SMNVEV (reference sequence). This CDR3 has 15 residues.

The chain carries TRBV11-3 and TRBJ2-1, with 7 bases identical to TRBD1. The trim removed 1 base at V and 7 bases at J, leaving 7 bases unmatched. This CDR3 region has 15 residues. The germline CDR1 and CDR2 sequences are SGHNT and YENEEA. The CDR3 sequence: CASSLGQGSINEQFF. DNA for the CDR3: TGTGCCAGCAGCTTAGGACAGGGATCGATAAATGAGCAGTTCTTC. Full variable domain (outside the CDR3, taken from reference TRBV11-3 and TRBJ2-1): EAGVVQSPRYKIIEKKQPVAFWCNPISGHNTLYWYLQNLGQGPELLIRYENEEAVDDSQLPKDRFSAERLKGVDSTLKIQPAELGDSAVYLCASSLGQGSINEQFFGPGTRLTVL.

CDR3 sequence: CASSLQAGGPREQYF. The CDR3 nucleotides read TGTGCCAGCAGCTTACAGGCGGGAGGCCCCCGCGAGCAGTACTTC. This chain links TRBV11-1 with TRBJ2-7; 8 positions agree with TRBD2. V lost 2 bases, J lost 6 bases, and 9 bases stayed unmatched. The germline CDR1 and CDR2 sequences are SGHAT and FQDESV (reference sequence). The CDR3 sequence is 15 residues long.